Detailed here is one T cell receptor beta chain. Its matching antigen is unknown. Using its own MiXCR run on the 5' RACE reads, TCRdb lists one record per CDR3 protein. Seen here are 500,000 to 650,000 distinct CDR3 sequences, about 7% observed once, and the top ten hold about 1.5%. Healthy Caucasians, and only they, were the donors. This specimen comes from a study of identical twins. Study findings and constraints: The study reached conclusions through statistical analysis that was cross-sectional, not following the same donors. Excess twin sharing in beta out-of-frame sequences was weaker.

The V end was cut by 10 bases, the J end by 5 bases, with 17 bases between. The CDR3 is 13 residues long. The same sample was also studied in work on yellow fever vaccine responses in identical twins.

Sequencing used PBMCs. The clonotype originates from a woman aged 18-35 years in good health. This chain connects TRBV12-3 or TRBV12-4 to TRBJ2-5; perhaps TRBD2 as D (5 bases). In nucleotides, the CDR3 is TGTGCCACTGGCACCGAGGGCTGGGAGACCCAGTACTTC. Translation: CATGTEGWETQYF.